Sequencing of this TCR beta chain was carried out in a study of CD8+CD57+ T cells in acquired aplastic anemia. Whole-study context: Sorting CD4+ and CD8+ cells gave DNA averaging about 3.3 ug.

Both TCR beta VDJ combination and CDR3 sequence profiling were carried out. Genomic DNA was the template for this profiling. TCRdb reprocessed the reads via MiXCR and lists one record per CDR3 protein. Of about 98,000 distinct CDR3 sequences listed, approximately 73% are singletons. Study findings and constraints: Between the patient and control groups, CD8+ Simpson's diversity did not differ significantly.

Only patients with CD8+CD57+ cell expansion on flow cytometry were chosen for sequencing. Each of the patients presented with severe acquired aplastic anemia. Prior therapy had not been administered to any patient at the time of blood sampling. As for this clonotype: Its antigen is unidentified.

Trimming cost V 5 bases and J 4 bases, with 11 bases left between them. In germline, CDR1 is LNHDA, CDR2 SQIVND (reference sequence). This CDR3 has 14 amino acids. Sequencing was done on a sample of sorted CD4+, CD8+, or CD8+CD57+ T cells (not recorded which) from PBMCs. The chain links TRBV19 to TRBJ2-2, with D perhaps matching TRBD2 (5 bases). This TCR was recovered from a human donor with aplastic anemia. CDR3 nucleotide sequence: TGTGCCAGTAGTCGGACTCCGGGCACCGGGGAGCTGTTTTTT. Its protein is CASSRTPGTGELFF.